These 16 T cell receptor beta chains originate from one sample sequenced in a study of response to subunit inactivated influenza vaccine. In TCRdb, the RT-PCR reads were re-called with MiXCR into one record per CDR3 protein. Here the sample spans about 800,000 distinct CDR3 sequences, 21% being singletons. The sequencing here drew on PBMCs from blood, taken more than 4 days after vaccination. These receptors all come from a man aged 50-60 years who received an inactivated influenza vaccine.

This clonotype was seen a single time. This CDR3 is CASSPGSYTEAFF. CDR3 nucleotide sequence: TGCGCCAGCAGCCCGGGATCTTACACTGAAGCTTTCTTT. The rearrangement links TRBV5-1 to TRBJ1-1, with D unresolved. The CDR3 has 13 residues. V was clipped by 4 bases and J by 3 bases, with 10 bases between them. From germline, CDR1 is SGHRS and CDR2 YFSETQ. Filled out from reference TRBV5-1 and TRBJ1-1, the complete variable domain reads KAGVTQTPRYLIKTRGQQVTLSCSPISGHRSVSWYQQTPGQGLQFLFEYFSETQRNKGNFPGRFSGRQFSNSRSEMNVSTLELGDSALYLCASSPGSYTEAFFGQGTRLTVV.

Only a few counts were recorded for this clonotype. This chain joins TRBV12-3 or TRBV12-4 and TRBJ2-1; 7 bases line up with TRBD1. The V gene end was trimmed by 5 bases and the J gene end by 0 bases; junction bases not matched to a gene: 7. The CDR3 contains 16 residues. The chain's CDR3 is CASSPTTGSSYNEQFF. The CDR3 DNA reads TGTGCCAGCAGTCCAACGACAGGGAGCTCCTACAATGAGCAGTTCTTC.

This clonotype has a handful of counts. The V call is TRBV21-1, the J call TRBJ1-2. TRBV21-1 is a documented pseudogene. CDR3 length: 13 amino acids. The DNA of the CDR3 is TGTGCCAGCAGCAATTGTAGGAGGAATGGCTACACCTTC. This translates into CASSNCRRNGYTF.

This chain's CDR3 is CSARVGGGNSPLHF. CDR3 nucleotide sequence: TGCAGTGCTAGAGTAGGAGGAGGTAATTCACCCCTCCACTTT. The V call is TRBV20-1, the J call TRBJ1-6; D is uncertain. The germline V gene encodes CDR1 DFQATT and CDR2 SNEGSKA (reference sequence). The CDR3 contains 14 residues. V was trimmed by 1 base and J by 6 bases, leaving 10 bases between them.

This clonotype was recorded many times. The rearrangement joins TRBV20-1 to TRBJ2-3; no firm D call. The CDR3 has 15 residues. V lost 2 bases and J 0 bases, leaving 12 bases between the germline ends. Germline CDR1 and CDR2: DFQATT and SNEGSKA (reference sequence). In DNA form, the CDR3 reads TGCAGTGCTAGAAGCTTCAGTGCTAGCACAGATACGCAGTATTTT. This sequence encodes CSARSFSASTDTQYF.

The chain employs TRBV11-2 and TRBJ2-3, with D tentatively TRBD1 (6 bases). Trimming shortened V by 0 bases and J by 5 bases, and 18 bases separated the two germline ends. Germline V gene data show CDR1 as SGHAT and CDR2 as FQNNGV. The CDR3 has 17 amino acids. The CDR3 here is CASSLEVGQGIRDTQYF. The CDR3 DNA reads TGTGCCAGCAGCTTAGAAGTGGGGCAGGGGATAAGAGATACGCAGTATTTT.

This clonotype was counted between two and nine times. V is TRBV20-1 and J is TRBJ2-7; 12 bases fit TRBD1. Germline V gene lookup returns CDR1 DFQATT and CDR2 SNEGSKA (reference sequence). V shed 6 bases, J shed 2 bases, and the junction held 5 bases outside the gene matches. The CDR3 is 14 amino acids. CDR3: CSAHGDRGPYEQYF. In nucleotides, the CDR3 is TGCAGTGCCCACGGGGACAGGGGGCCCTACGAGCAGTACTTC.

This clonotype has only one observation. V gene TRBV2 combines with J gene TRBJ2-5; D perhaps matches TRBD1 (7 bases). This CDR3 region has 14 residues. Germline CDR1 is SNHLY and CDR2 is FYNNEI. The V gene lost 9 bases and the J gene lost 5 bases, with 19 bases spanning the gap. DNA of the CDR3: TGTGCCAGTTCCCGCCTGACAGGGAGGGAGACCCAGTACTTC. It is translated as CASSRLTGRETQYF.

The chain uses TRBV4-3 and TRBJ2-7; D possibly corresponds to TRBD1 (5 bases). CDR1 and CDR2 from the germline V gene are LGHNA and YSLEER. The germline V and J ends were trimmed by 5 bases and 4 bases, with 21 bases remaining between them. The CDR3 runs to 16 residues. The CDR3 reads CASSVGVETLWYEQYF. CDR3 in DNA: TGCGCCAGCAGCGTAGGGGTCGAGACCTTATGGTACGAGCAGTACTTC.

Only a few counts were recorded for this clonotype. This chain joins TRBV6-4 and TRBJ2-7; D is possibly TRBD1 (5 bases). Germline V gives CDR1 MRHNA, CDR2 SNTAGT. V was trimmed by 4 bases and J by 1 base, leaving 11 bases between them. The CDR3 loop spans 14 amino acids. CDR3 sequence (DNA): TGTGCCAGCAGTGGTTCCAGGGCTTCCTACGAGCAGTACTTC. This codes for CASSGSRASYEQYF.

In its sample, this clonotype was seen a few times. CDR3 coding DNA: TGTGCCAGCAGTGAGTGGGGGACTGATAATTCACCCCTCCACTTT. Encoded protein: CASSEWGTDNSPLHF. The chain carries TRBV2 and TRBJ1-6; perhaps TRBD1 as D (5 bases). The CDR3 has 15 amino acids. The V and J ends lost 3 bases and 5 bases respectively, with 11 bases between them. Germline assignment: CDR1 SNHLY and CDR2 FYNNEI.

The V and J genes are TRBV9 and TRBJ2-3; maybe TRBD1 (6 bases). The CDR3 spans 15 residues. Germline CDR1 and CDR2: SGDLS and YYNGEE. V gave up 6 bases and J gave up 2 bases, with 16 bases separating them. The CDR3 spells CASTREGGNTDTQYF. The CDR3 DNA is TGTGCCAGCACCCGAGAAGGGGGTAACACAGATACGCAGTATTTT.

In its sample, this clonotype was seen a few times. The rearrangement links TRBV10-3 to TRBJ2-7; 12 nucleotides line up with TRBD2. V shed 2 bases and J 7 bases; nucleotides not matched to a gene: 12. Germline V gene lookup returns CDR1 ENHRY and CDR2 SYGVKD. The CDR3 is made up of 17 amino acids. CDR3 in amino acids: CAISEGASGRAGGEQYF. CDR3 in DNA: TGTGCCATCAGTGAGGGGGCTAGCGGGAGGGCCGGAGGGGAGCAGTACTTC.

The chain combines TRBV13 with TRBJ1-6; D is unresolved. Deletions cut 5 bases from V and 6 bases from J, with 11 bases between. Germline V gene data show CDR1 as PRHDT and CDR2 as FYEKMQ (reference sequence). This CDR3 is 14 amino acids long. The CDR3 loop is CASSLVRANSPLHF. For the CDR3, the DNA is TGTGCCAGCAGCCTGGTAAGAGCTAATTCACCCCTCCACTTT.

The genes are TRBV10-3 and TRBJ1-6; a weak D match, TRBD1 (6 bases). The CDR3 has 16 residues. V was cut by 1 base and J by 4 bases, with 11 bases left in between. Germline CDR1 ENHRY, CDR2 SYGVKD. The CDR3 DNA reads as TGTGCCATCAGTGAGTTGGGTACAGGGTATAATTCACCCCTCCACTTT. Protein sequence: CAISELGTGYNSPLHF.

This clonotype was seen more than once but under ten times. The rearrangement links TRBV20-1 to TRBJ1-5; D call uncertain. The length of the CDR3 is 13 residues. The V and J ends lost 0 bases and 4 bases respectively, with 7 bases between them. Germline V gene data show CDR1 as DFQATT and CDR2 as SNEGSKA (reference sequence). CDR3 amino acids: CSARDARNQPQHF. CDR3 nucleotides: TGCAGTGCTAGAGATGCTAGGAATCAGCCCCAGCATTTT.